The rows below give T cell receptor beta chains drawn from one sample of a study of CD8+ T cells in alopecia areata. Libraries were prepared by immunoSEQ multiplex PCR; TCRdb keeps only in-frame clonotypes and omits some of them. The profile shows 200,000 to 250,000 clones, 50% to 60% of them singletons. The sequencing used CD4+ T cells sorted from blood, collected at week 0. The origin of the receptors is a human donor with alopecia areata. The CDR3 runs from the conserved cysteine through the conserved F or W. The order of the fields is CDR3 protein, J gene, CDR3 length, V gene.

CASSFPNGANVLTF	TRBJ2-6	14	TRBV11-2
CASSYGAYYEQYF	TRBJ2-7	13	TRBV6-5
CSVDPRGQGGYNEQFF	TRBJ2-1	16	TRBV29-1
CASSDQESQRQFF	TRBJ2-1	13	TRBV6-5
CASAQRLTYNEQFF	TRBJ2-1	14	TRBV5-1
CAISEGYEQYF	TRBJ2-7	11	TRBV10-3
CSVAGRANTEAFF	TRBJ1-1	13	TRBV29-1
CASSELGDTQYF	TRBJ2-3	12	TRBV2
CASSQIGTSGLAKNIQYF	TRBJ2-4	18	TRBV4-1
CASSRDRGETQYF	TRBJ2-5	13	TRBV5-1
CASSLDSGRYNEQFF	TRBJ2-1	15	TRBV7-2
CASSLPAYEQYF	TRBJ2-7	12	TRBV7-9
CASSLDAAPRETQYF	TRBJ2-5	15	TRBV5-1
CAGTGSYEQYF	TRBJ2-7	11	TRBV5-1
CASSLRLAPRSSYNEQFF	TRBJ2-1	18	TRBV7-8
CAWSRSGVLTDTQYF	TRBJ2-3	15	TRBV30
CASSLRDTGELFF	TRBJ2-2	13	TRBV11-2
CASTPDRRQGYTF	TRBJ1-2	13	TRBV19
CASCLTPGQGNQPQHF	TRBJ1-5	16	TRBV5-5
CSVELGNGYTF	TRBJ1-2	11	TRBV29-1
CASSWGQGTATNEKLFF	TRBJ1-4	17	TRBV5-1
CASSQRDTEAFF	TRBJ1-1	12	TRBV4-1
CASSTRQGLSSPLHF	TRBJ1-6	15	TRBV7-9
CASSQERASYEQYF	TRBJ2-7	14	TRBV4-1
CASSGGEYF	TRBJ2-7	9	TRBV6-4
CASSASGGATDTQYF	TRBJ2-3	15	TRBV6-1
CASSHSRQNTGELFF	TRBJ2-2	15	TRBV6-5
CASSPTGTDTQYF	TRBJ2-3	13	TRBV9
CASSLTSGSYYEQYF	TRBJ2-7	15	TRBV7-2
CASSQVVGRGDTEAFF	TRBJ1-1	16	TRBV14
CASSQSSGRGETQYF	TRBJ2-5	15	TRBV14
CASSPDRVSNYEQYF	TRBJ2-7	15	TRBV4-2
CASSVDSGVGYEQYF	TRBJ2-7	15	TRBV27
CASSRSDLYEQYF	TRBJ2-7	13	TRBV2
CASSQGGFSNQPQHF	TRBJ1-5	15	TRBV5-1
CASSSGAGANVLTF	TRBJ2-6	14	TRBV19
CASSERGGFSGNTIYF	TRBJ1-3	16	TRBV2
CASSLRDSPYEQYF	TRBJ2-7	14	TRBV6-5
CGSGTANYGYTF	TRBJ1-2	12	TRBV30
CATSRGRGLPMEQYF	TRBJ2-7	15	TRBV15
CASRNEGETQYF	TRBJ2-5	12	TRBV6-6
CASSLERVRGLAGSTDTQYF	TRBJ2-3	20	TRBV7-8
CASSPRGDEQFF	TRBJ2-1	12	TRBV6-6
CASADRPSIIHF	TRBJ1-6	12	TRBV6-6
CASSLAGGTYEQYF	TRBJ2-7	14	TRBV11-1
CASSRYQGADYGYTF	TRBJ1-2	15	TRBV19
CASSFRLAGVSGANVLTF	TRBJ2-6	18	TRBV7-9
CAIRVDEKLFF	TRBJ1-4	11	TRBV10-3
CASSADSDRFHNEQFF	TRBJ2-1	16	TRBV9
CASRPPTDTYEQYF	TRBJ2-7	14	TRBV5-1
CAAAAGVF	TRBJ1-2	8	TRBV30
CAWSLVESYGYTF	TRBJ1-2	13	TRBV30
CAWDPSGLHTEAFF	TRBJ1-1	14	TRBV30
CATRSSGAYEQYF	TRBJ2-7	13	TRBV6-5
CASSASRGFSYNEQFF	TRBJ2-1	16	TRBV9
CASSQAAGLRNIQYF	TRBJ2-4	15	TRBV14
CATSLVGRAAYEQYF	TRBJ2-7	15	TRBV19
CASILSGTQYF	TRBJ2-5	11	TRBV5-6
CASSETRTSGGTDTQYF	TRBJ2-3	17	TRBV9